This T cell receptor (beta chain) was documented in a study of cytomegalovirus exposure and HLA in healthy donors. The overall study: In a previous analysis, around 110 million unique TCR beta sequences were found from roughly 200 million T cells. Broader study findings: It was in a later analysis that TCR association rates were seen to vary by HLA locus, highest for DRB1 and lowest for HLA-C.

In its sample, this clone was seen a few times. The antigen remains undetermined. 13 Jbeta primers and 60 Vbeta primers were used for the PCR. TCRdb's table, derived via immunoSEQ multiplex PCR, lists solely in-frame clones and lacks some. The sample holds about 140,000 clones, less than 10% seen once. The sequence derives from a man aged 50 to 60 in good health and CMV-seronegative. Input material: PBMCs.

CDR3 protein: CAISESTRGASEQYF. DNA for the CDR3: TGTGCCATCAGTGAGTCGACCCGTGGAGCCTCCGAGCAGTACTTC. This chain connects TRBV10-3 to TRBJ2-7; no reliable D call. This CDR3 has 15 amino acids. CDR1 and CDR2 from the germline V gene are ENHRY and SYGVKD. The V end lost 0 bases, the J end lost 6 bases, and 15 bases lay between the germline ends.